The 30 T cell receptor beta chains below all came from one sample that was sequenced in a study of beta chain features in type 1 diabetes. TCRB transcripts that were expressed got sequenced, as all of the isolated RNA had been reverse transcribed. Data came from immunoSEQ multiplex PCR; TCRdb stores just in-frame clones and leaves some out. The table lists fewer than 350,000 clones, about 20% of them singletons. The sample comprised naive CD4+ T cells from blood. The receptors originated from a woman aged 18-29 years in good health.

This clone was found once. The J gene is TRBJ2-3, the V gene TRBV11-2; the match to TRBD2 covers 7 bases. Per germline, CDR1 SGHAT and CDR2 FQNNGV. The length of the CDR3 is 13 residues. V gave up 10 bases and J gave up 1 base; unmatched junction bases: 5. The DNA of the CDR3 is TGTGCCACTAGCGGAGCCCGCACAGATACGCAGTATTTT. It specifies CATSGARTDTQYF.

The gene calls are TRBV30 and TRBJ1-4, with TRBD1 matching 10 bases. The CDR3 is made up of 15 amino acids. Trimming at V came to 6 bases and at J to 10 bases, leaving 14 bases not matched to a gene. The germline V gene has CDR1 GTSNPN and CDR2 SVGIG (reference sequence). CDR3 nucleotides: TGTGCCTGCCACCACGGGACAGGGGAGGGACGAAAACTGTTTTTT. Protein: CACHHGTGEGRKLFF.

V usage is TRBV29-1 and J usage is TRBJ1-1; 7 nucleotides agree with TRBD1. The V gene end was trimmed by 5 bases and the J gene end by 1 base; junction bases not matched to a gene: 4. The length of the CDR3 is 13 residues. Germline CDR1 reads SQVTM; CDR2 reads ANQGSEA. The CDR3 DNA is TGCAGCGTTCACAGGGGCGAGAACACTGAAGCTTTCTTT. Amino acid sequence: CSVHRGENTEAFF.

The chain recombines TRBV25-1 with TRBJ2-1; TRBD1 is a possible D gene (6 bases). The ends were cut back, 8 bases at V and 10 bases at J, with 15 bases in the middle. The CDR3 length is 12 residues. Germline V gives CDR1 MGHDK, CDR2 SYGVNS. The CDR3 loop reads CASGLTGSEQFF. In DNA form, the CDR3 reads TGTGCCAGCGGGCTGACAGGCTCGGAGCAGTTCTTC.

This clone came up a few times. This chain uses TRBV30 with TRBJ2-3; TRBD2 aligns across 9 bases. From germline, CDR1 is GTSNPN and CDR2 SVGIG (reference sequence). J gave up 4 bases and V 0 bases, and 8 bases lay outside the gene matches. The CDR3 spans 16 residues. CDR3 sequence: CAWSVLSGGSPDTQYF. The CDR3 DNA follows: TGTGCCTGGAGTGTACTGAGCGGGGGGTCCCCAGATACGCAGTATTTT.

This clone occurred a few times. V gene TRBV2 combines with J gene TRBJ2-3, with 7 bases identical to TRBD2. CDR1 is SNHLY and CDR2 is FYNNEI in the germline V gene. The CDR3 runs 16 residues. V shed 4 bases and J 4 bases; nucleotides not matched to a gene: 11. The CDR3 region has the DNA TGTGCCAGCAGTGGGAGAAGGACTAGGACTTCAGATACGCAGTATTTT. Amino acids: CASSGRRTRTSDTQYF.

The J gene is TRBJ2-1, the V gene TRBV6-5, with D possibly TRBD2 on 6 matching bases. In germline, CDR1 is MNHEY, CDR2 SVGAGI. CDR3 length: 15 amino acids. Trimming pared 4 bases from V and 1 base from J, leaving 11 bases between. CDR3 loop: CASSLTAGSYNEQFF. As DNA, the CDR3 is TGTGCCAGCAGTTTGACGGCGGGATCCTACAATGAGCAGTTCTTC.

The CDR3 reads CASSGTGVGNTEAFF. In DNA form, the CDR3 reads TGTGCCAGCAGCGGGACGGGGGTAGGGAACACTGAAGCTTTCTTT. V is TRBV2 and J is TRBJ1-1, with TRBD1 as a possible D gene (5 bases). The V and J ends lost 6 bases and 1 base respectively, with 15 bases between them. CDR3 size: 15 residues. Per the germline V gene, CDR1 is SNHLY and CDR2 is FYNNEI.

The chain's CDR3 is CASSRDGGHTQYF. The CDR3 DNA reads TGTGCCAGCAGCCGCGACGGGGGTCATACGCAGTATTTT. This sequence joins TRBV11-2 and TRBJ2-3; the D gene is possibly TRBD2 (6 bases). CDR1 SGHAT and CDR2 FQNNGV come from the germline V gene. V was clipped by 5 bases and J by 7 bases, with 13 bases between them. This CDR3 spans 13 amino acids.

For the CDR3, the DNA is TGTGCCTGGTTCCCCCCCTCACGGACTAGCGGGAGTGCCCACAATGAGCAGTTCTTC. It is translated as CAWFPPSRTSGSAHNEQFF. V usage is TRBV30 and J usage is TRBJ2-1, with TRBD2 identical over 13 bases. Germline CDR1 GTSNPN, CDR2 SVGIG (reference sequence). V was pared by 5 bases and J by 5 bases, with 18 bases of the junction left unmatched. The CDR3 length is 19 residues.

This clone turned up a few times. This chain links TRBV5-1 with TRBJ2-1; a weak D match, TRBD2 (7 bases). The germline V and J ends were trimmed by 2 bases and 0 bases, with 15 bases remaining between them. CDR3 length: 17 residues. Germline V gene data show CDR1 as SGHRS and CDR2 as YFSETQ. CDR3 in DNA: TGCGCCAGCAGCTTAGCGAGCGGGACAAACTCCTACAATGAGCAGTTCTTC. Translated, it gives CASSLASGTNSYNEQFF.

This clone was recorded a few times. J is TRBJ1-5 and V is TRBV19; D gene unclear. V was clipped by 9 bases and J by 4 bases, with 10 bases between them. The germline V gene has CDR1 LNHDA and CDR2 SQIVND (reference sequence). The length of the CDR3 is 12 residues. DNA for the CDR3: TGTGCCAGCACGACTATAAATCAGCCCCAGCATTTT. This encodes CASTTINQPQHF.

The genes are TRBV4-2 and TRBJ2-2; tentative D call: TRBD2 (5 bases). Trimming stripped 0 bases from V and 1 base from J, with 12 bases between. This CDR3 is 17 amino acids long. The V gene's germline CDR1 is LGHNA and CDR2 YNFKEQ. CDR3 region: CASSQEQRARNTGELFF. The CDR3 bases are TGTGCCAGCAGCCAAGAACAGAGGGCCCGGAACACCGGGGAGCTGTTTTTT.

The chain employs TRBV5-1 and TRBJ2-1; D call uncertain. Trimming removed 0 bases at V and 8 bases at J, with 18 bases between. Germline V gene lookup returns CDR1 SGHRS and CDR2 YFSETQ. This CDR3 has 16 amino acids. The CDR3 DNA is TGCGCCAGCAGCTTGGCCGTCGGTGGGCCAGTCGATGAGCAGTTCTTC. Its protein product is CASSLAVGGPVDEQFF.

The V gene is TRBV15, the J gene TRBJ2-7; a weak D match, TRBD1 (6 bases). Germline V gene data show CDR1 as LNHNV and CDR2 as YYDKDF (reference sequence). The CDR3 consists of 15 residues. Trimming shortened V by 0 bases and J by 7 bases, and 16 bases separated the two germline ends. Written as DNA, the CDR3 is TGTGCCACCAGCAGAGATCTTGGCCAGGGGCAAGAGCAGTACTTC. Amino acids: CATSRDLGQGQEQYF. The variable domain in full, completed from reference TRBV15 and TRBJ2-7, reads DAMVIQNPRYQVTQFGKPVTLSCSQTLNHNVMYWYQQKSSQAPKLLFHYYDKDFNNEADTPDNFQSRRPNTSFCFLDIRSPGLGDTAMYLCATSRDLGQGQEQYFGPGTRLTVT.

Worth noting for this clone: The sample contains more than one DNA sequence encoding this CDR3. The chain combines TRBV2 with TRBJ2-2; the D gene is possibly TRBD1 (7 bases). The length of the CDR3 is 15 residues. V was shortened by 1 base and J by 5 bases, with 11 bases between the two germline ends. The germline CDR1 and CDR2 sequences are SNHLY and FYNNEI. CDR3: CASSEETGRTGELFF. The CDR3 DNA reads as TGTGCCAGCAGTGAAGAGACAGGGAGGACCGGGGAGCTGTTTTTT. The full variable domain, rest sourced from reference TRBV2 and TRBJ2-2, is EPEVTQTPSHQVTQMGQEVILRCVPISNHLYFYWYRQILGQKVEFLVSFYNNEISEKSEIFDDQFSVERPDGSNFTLKIRSTKLEDSAMYFCASSEETGRTGELFFGEGSRLTVL.

CDR3: CASSIGTGGKVYTF. Written as DNA, the CDR3 is TGTGCCAGTAGTATTGGGACAGGGGGAAAGGTCTACACCTTC. The rearrangement uses TRBV19 and TRBJ1-2; 11 positions match TRBD1. CDR3 length: 14 residues. V was clipped by 3 bases and J by 10 bases; unmatched bases: 7. Looked up from germline, CDR1 is LNHDA and CDR2 is SQIVND (reference sequence).

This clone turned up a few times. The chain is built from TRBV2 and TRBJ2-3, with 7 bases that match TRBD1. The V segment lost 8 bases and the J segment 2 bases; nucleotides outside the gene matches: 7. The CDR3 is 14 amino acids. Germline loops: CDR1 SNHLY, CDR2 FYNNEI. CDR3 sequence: CASFRDRSTDTQYF. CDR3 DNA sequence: TGTGCCAGCTTCCGGGACAGATCCACAGATACGCAGTATTTT.

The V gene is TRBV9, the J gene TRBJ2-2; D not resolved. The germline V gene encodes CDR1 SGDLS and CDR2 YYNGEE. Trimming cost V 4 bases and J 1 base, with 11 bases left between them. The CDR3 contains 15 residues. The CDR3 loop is CASSPQSLNTGELFF. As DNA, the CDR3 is TGTGCCAGCAGCCCCCAATCATTGAACACCGGGGAGCTGTTTTTT.

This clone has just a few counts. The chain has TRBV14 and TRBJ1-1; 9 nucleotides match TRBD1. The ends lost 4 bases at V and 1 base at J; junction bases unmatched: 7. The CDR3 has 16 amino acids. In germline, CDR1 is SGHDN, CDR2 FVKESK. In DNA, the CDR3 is TGTGCCAGCAGCCGTCCCGGGACAGGGACGAACACTGAAGCTTTCTTT. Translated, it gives CASSRPGTGTNTEAFF.

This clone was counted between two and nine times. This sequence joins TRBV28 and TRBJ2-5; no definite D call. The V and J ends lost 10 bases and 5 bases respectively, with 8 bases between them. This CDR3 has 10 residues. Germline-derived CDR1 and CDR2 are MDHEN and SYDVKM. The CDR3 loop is CATSYETQYF. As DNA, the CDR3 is TGTGCCACTTCTTATGAGACCCAGTACTTC. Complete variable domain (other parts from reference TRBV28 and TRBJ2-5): DVKVTQSSRYLVKRTGEKVFLECVQDMDHENMFWYRQDPGLGLRLIYFSYDVKMKEKGDIPEGYSVSREKKERFSLILESASTNQTSMYLCATSYETQYFGPGTRLLVL.

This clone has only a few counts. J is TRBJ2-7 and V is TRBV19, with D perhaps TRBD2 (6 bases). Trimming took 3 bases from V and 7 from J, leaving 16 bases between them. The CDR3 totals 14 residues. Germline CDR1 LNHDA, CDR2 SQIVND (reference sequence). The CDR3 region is CASSIVGGYEEQYF. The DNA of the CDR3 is TGTGCCAGTAGTATCGTGGGGGGATACGAAGAGCAGTACTTC.

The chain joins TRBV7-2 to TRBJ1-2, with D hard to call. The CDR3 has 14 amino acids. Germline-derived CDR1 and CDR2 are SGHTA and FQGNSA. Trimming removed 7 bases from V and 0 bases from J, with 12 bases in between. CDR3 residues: CASTSGGANYGYTF. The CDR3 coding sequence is TGTGCCAGCACCTCGGGTGGCGCTAACTATGGCTACACCTTC. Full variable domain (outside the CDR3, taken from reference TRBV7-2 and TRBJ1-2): GAGVSQSPSNKVTEKGKDVELRCDPISGHTALYWYRQSLGQGLEFLIYFQGNSAPDKSGLPSDRFSAERTGGSVSTLTIQRTQQEDSAVYLCASTSGGANYGYTFGSGTRLTVV.

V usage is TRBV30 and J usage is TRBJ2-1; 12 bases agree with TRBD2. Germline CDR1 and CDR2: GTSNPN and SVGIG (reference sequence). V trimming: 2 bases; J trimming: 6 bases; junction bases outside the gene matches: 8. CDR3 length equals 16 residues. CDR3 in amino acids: CAWSSGLAGGINEQFF. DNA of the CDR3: TGTGCCTGGAGTAGCGGGCTAGCGGGAGGGATCAATGAGCAGTTCTTC.

The CDR3 is CASSPRGTGELFF. The CDR3 nucleotides are TGTGCCAGCTCACCAAGAGGGACCGGGGAGCTGTTTTTT. The chain links TRBV18 to TRBJ2-2, with a possible D match to TRBD2 (5 bases). CDR1 and CDR2 from the germline V gene are KGHSH and LQKENI. The CDR3 runs to 13 residues. V lost 2 bases to trimming and J lost 5 bases, with 6 bases between them.

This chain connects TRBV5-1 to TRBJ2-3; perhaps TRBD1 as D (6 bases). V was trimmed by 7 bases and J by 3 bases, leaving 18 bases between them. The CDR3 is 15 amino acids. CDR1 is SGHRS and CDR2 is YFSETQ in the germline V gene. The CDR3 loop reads CASSSGDLGTDTQYF. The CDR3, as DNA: TGCGCCAGCTCTTCAGGGGACCTGGGGACAGATACGCAGTATTTT. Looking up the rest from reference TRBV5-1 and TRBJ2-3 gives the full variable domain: KAGVTQTPRYLIKTRGQQVTLSCSPISGHRSVSWYQQTPGQGLQFLFEYFSETQRNKGNFPGRFSGRQFSNSRSEMNVSTLELGDSALYLCASSSGDLGTDTQYFGPGTRLTVL.

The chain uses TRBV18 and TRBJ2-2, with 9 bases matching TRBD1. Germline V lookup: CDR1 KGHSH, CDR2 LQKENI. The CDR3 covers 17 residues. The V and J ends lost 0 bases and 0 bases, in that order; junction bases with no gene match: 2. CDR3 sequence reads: CASSPPGQGTNTGELFF. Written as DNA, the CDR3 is TGTGCCAGCTCACCACCGGGACAGGGCACGAACACCGGGGAGCTGTTTTTT.

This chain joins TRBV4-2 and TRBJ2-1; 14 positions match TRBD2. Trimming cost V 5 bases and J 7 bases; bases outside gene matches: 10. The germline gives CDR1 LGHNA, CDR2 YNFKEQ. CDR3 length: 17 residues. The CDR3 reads CASSSRTSGRPGNEQFF. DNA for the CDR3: TGTGCCAGCAGCTCCCGGACTAGCGGGAGGCCCGGGAATGAGCAGTTCTTC.

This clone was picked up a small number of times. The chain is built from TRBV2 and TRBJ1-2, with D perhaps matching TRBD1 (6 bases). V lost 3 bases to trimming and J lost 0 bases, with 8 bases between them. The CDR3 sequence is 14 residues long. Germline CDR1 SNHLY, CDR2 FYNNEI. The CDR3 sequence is CASSDQGTNYGYTF. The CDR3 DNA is TGTGCCAGCAGTGACCAGGGGACTAACTATGGCTACACCTTC.

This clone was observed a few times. The CDR3 DNA follows: TGTGCCAGCACCGAGACAGGGTCCAACGGCTACACCTTC. As protein: CASTETGSNGYTF. The chain carries TRBV6-6 and TRBJ1-2; the match to TRBD1 covers 7 bases. The CDR3 has 13 amino acids. CDR1 is MNHNY and CDR2 is SVGAGI in the germline V gene (reference sequence). Losses at the gene ends were 7 bases for V and 8 bases for J; bases not matched to a gene: 10.